This TCR beta chain was captured by sequencing in a study of blood T cell repertoires in COVID-19. The wider study: Specimens from acute and convalescent COVID-19 originated in the United States, Italy and Spain. T cells, B-cell-depleted T cells, or PBMCs provided the cDNA or gDNA that served as material.

Per the original data handling: Nucleated cell counts were estimated from reference gene primer amplification. Assay used: immunoSEQ multiplex PCR; TCRdb lists only in-frame clones, some missing. The DNA gave D and trimming, while V, J and clone size come from that table. The sample includes about 110,000 clones, around 78% seen only once; the top ten take 6.2%. The sample holds a few counts of this clone. Germline loops: CDR1 SGHAT, CDR2 FQNNGV. V lost 1 base, J lost 1 base, and 6 bases stayed unmatched. This CDR3 has 16 residues. A Seattle source enrolled patients during active infection and followed them longitudinally.

The clonotype originates from an elderly man with COVID-19, enrolled during active disease. What was sequenced was peripheral blood. V and J are TRBV11-2 and TRBJ1-1, with 7 bases aligning to TRBD1. The CDR3 DNA is TGTGCCAGCAGCTTAGTATGGGGACAGTCGAACACTGAAGCTTTCTTT. Encoded protein: CASSLVWGQSNTEAFF.